This T cell receptor (beta chain) originates from a study of cytomegalovirus exposure and HLA in healthy donors. CDR3 length: 15 residues. Trimming took 5 bases from V and 2 from J, leaving 15 bases between them. Germline CDR1 is PRHDT and CDR2 is FYEKMQ (reference sequence). The study ran its PCR with 60 Vbeta and 13 Jbeta primers. Original processing notes: About 11 million of the about 80 million unique TCR beta chains counted in a later analysis were shared. The assay was immunoSEQ multiplex PCR, and TCRdb's table has in-frame clones only and misses some. V, J and clone size were drawn from that table, and D and trimming were deduced from the DNA. The sample holds tens of thousands of clones, around three quarters seen once. Notes on this clone: What it binds is not known.

Study-level points and caveats: The records held CMV serostatus as the only immune exposure information. Most observed TCR sequences were rare, whereas some public TCRs were detected in many donors. The study listed approximately 160 cytomegalovirus-associated TCR beta chains.

V is TRBV13 and J is TRBJ1-1; the D is unclear. The origin of this receptor is a man aged 60 to 69 in good health and CMV-seropositive. The sequenced sample was PBMCs. DNA of the CDR3: TGTGCCAGCAGCATATTACCCGACTCCAACACTGAAGCTTTCTTT. Protein product: CASSILPDSNTEAFF.